The 32 T cell receptor beta chains below were found in one sample sequenced in a study of cytomegalovirus exposure and HLA in healthy donors. The PCR had 60 Vbeta and 13 Jbeta primers. Only in-frame clones appear in the TCRdb table, and some are missing; sequencing was by immunoSEQ multiplex PCR. The table has about 150,000 clones, 60% to 80% seen once. The sequencing sample was made of PBMCs. These receptors were taken from a woman aged 45-59 years in good health and CMV-seropositive.

The chain carries TRBV10-3 and TRBJ1-1, with 12 bases aligning to TRBD1. The CDR3 is 14 residues long. With 10 bases clipped from V and 5 bases from J, the junction kept 8 bases outside the gene matches. The germline V gene encodes CDR1 ENHRY and CDR2 SYGVKD. The chain's CDR3 is CATLGQGASTEAFF. In DNA form, the CDR3 reads TGTGCCACTCTGGGACAGGGGGCCTCGACTGAAGCTTTCTTT.

In DNA, the CDR3 is TGTGCCAGCAGCGACTTACTCCCACCCCTCCACTTT. Amino acid sequence: CASSDLLPPLHF. V is TRBV14 and J is TRBJ1-6; D is unclear. The germline V gene encodes CDR1 SGHDN and CDR2 FVKESK. With 5 bases removed from V and 11 bases from J, the gap between germline ends came to 10 bases. This CDR3 has 12 residues.

This clone has a handful of counts. The V and J genes are TRBV6-5 and TRBJ2-5; unclear D gene. Germline values: CDR1 MNHEY, CDR2 SVGAGI. CDR3 length equals 12 residues. Trimming pared 2 bases from V and 2 bases from J, leaving 3 bases between. This CDR3 reads CASSYTQETQYF. The DNA for the CDR3 is TGTGCCAGCAGTTACACTCAAGAGACCCAGTACTTC.

The V gene is TRBV27, the J gene TRBJ1-6; 7 bases are a match to TRBD1. CDR3 length equals 15 residues. Losses at the gene ends were 5 bases for V and 8 bases for J; bases not matched to a gene: 9. Germline values: CDR1 MNHEY, CDR2 SMNVEV (reference sequence). CDR3 region: CASSLTGSGHSPLHF. The CDR3 region has the DNA TGTGCCAGCAGTCTGACAGGGTCCGGTCATTCACCCCTCCACTTT.

The sample holds a few counts of this clone. This chain joins TRBV19 and TRBJ2-7; D may be TRBD1 (7 bases). V was trimmed by 1 base and J by 3 bases, leaving 22 bases between them. The CDR3 runs 18 residues. The V gene's germline CDR1 is LNHDA and CDR2 SQIVND (reference sequence). The CDR3 nucleotides read TGTGCCAGTAGTATAGGAAGGAGGGGGCCTCCCTTAAACTACGAGCAGTACTTC. Residues: CASSIGRRGPPLNYEQYF.

This rearrangement joins TRBV6-1 to TRBJ2-5; tentatively, D is TRBD2 (6 bases). With 6 bases removed from V and 4 bases from J, the gap between germline ends came to 6 bases. CDR3 length: 11 amino acids. Germline V lookup: CDR1 MNHNS, CDR2 SASEGT. As DNA, the CDR3 is TGTGCCAGCAGGGGGGGAGAGACCCAGTACTTC. Encoded protein: CASRGGETQYF.

The chain links TRBV7-9 to TRBJ2-3, with a possible D match to TRBD1 (6 bases). The CDR3 totals 14 residues. In germline, CDR1 is SEHNR, CDR2 FQNEAQ (reference sequence). Trimming stripped 1 base from V and 1 base from J, with 6 bases between. Written as DNA, the CDR3 is TGTGCCAGCAGCTTAGGACAGGGCACAGATACGCAGTATTTT. It translates to CASSLGQGTDTQYF.

J is TRBJ2-3 and V is TRBV4-1; possibly TRBD2 for D (5 bases). V gave up 2 bases and J gave up 0 bases, with 9 bases separating them. The germline V gene has CDR1 MGHRA and CDR2 YSYEKL. The CDR3 has 15 amino acids. The CDR3 region is CASSQLGLSTDTQYF. The CDR3 DNA is TGCGCCAGCAGCCAATTAGGACTTAGCACAGATACGCAGTATTTT.

The CDR3 coding sequence is TGTGCCAGCAGGCCCAAAGGACTAGTGGCCCAAACAGATACGCAGTATTTT. Protein sequence: CASRPKGLVAQTDTQYF. The chain has TRBV2 and TRBJ2-3; TRBD2 matches 7 bases. Per the germline V gene, CDR1 is SNHLY and CDR2 is FYNNEI. The CDR3 totals 17 residues. The V segment lost 6 bases and the J segment 3 bases; nucleotides outside the gene matches: 15.

The chain uses TRBV5-5 and TRBJ1-1; D uncertain. Germline V CDR1 and CDR2: SGHKS, YYEKEE (reference sequence). The CDR3 has 14 residues. Trimming shortened V by 4 bases and J by 4 bases, and 14 bases separated the two germline ends. DNA for the CDR3: TGTGCCAGCAGCCCGGTCCCCCGGGGCACTGAAGCTTTCTTT. Protein: CASSPVPRGTEAFF.

V is TRBV4-1 and J is TRBJ1-4; a possible D gene is TRBD1 (5 bases). The V end lost 3 bases, the J end lost 4 bases, and 18 bases lay between the germline ends. The CDR3 runs 17 residues. CDR1 and CDR2 (germline): MGHRA, YSYEKL. The CDR3 nucleotides are TGCGCCAGCAGCCATAGATCAAGCGGGGCTAGTAATGAAAAACTGTTTTTT. Amino acid sequence: CASSHRSSGASNEKLFF.

The chain carries TRBV10-3 and TRBJ2-2, with D perhaps TRBD2 (5 bases). From germline, CDR1 is ENHRY and CDR2 SYGVKD. CDR3 length equals 12 residues. Between the trimmed V and J ends, which lost 9 bases and 3 bases, there was a span of 8 bases. The CDR3 region has the DNA TGTGCCATTCGGGAATACACCGGGGAGCTGTTTTTT. Amino acid sequence: CAIREYTGELFF.

The rearrangement joins TRBV5-5 to TRBJ2-2, with a possible D match to TRBD1 (5 bases). Trimming took 3 bases from V and 0 from J, leaving 15 bases between them. This CDR3 has 17 amino acids. Germline assignment: CDR1 SGHKS and CDR2 YYEKEE (reference sequence). The CDR3 sequence: CASSSRGAPANTGELFF. CDR3 DNA: TGTGCCAGCAGCTCCCGTGGGGCCCCGGCGAACACCGGGGAGCTGTTTTTT. Combining the CDR3 with reference TRBV5-5 and TRBJ2-2 gives the whole variable domain DAGVTQSPTHLIKTRGQQVTLRCSPISGHKSVSWYQQVLGQGPQFIFQYYEKEERGRGNFPDRFSARQFPNYSSELNVNALLLGDSALYLCASSSRGAPANTGELFFGEGSRLTVL.

The chain combines TRBV7-6 with TRBJ1-1; D remains ambiguous. Trimming cost V 8 bases and J 5 bases, with 9 bases left between them. Per the germline V gene, CDR1 is SGHVS and CDR2 is FNYEAQ. The length of the CDR3 is 11 residues. CDR3 DNA: TGTGCCAGCGGGTCGGAGACTGAAGCTTTCTTT. It encodes CASGSETEAFF.

This chain uses TRBV7-8 with TRBJ2-1, with 7 bases matching TRBD2. The junction had 0 bases not matched to a gene; V was cut back by 0 bases and J by 4 bases. CDR1 is SGHVS and CDR2 is FQNEAQ in the germline V gene. The CDR3 spans 14 residues. CDR3: CASSLAGGYNEQFF. CDR3 coding DNA: TGTGCCAGCAGCTTAGCGGGGGGGTACAATGAGCAGTTCTTC. The full variable domain, with the rest looked up from reference TRBV7-8 and TRBJ2-1, is GAGVSQSPRYKVAKRGQDVALRCDPISGHVSLFWYQQALGQGPEFLTYFQNEAQLDKSGLPSDRFFAERPEGSVSTLKIQRTQQEDSAVYLCASSLAGGYNEQFFGPGTRLTVL.

The chain employs TRBV6-4 and TRBJ2-7, with a tentative D call TRBD2 (6 bases). V dropped 10 bases and J dropped 5 bases, with 15 bases sitting between them. Germline V lookup: CDR1 MRHNA, CDR2 SNTAGT. This CDR3 contains 12 residues. The CDR3 region has the DNA TGTGCCACCCCCCTGGGGGGTAACGAGCAGTACTTC. This codes for CATPLGGNEQYF.

The V and J genes are TRBV6-1 and TRBJ1-5; the D gene is possibly TRBD1 (6 bases). V was clipped by 7 bases and J by 2 bases, with 15 bases between them. This CDR3 has 15 amino acids. Germline assignment: CDR1 MNHNS and CDR2 SASEGT. CDR3 region: CASKEQGRGNQPQHF. DNA of the CDR3: TGTGCCAGCAAGGAACAGGGAAGGGGCAATCAGCCCCAGCATTTT.

The V and J genes are TRBV6-5 and TRBJ1-2; tentatively, D is TRBD1 (5 bases). The germline CDR1 and CDR2 sequences are MNHEY and SVGAGI. CDR3 length: 15 amino acids. Trimming removed 0 bases from V and 5 bases from J, with 13 bases in between. Here the CDR3 reads CASSYSAGRSYGYTF. In DNA form, the CDR3 reads TGTGCCAGCAGTTACTCGGCAGGGAGGAGTTATGGCTACACCTTC.

This clone has just a few counts. The chain carries TRBV5-4 and TRBJ2-2; D is perhaps TRBD1 (5 bases). Germline V gene lookup returns CDR1 SGHNT and CDR2 YYREEE (reference sequence). With 4 bases removed from V and 3 bases from J, the gap between germline ends came to 16 bases. The CDR3 has 16 residues. CDR3 sequence: CASSPDSRVDTGELFF. CDR3 bases: TGTGCCAGCAGCCCCGATAGCAGGGTTGACACCGGGGAGCTGTTTTTT.

CDR3 sequence (DNA): TGTGCCAGCAGCCTTGTCCGGGGGGAGACCCAGTACTTC. Its protein product is CASSLVRGETQYF. The gene calls are TRBV7-2 and TRBJ2-5, with D perhaps matching TRBD2 (6 bases). V was pared by 5 bases and J by 5 bases, with 12 bases between. The CDR3 is 13 residues long. Looked up from germline, CDR1 is SGHTA and CDR2 is FQGNSA.

This clone has only a few counts. This chain joins TRBV19 and TRBJ2-1; 10 bases are a match to TRBD2. The V gene end was trimmed by 3 bases and the J gene end by 9 bases; junction bases not matched to a gene: 8. The CDR3 contains 15 residues. Germline V lookup: CDR1 LNHDA, CDR2 SQIVND (reference sequence). This CDR3 reads CASSIASGGLGEQFF. The CDR3 region has the DNA TGTGCCAGTAGTATCGCTAGCGGGGGATTGGGTGAGCAGTTCTTC.

The genes are TRBV30 and TRBJ1-2; D remains unclear. The CDR3 runs 11 residues. Germline-derived CDR1 and CDR2 are GTSNPN and SVGIG (reference sequence). V lost 0 bases to trimming and J lost 14 bases, with 13 bases between them. In nucleotides, the CDR3 is TGTGCCTGGAGTGTTCAGACATCAAGGACCTTC. Its protein is CAWSVQTSRTF.

V usage is TRBV5-6 and J usage is TRBJ1-2; 8 nucleotides match TRBD1. Trimming cost V 0 bases and J 3 bases; bases outside gene matches: 1. CDR3 length: 14 residues. Looked up from germline, CDR1 is SGHDT and CDR2 is YYEEEE. CDR3 loop: CASSLARGHYGYTF. The CDR3 nucleotides are TGTGCCAGCAGCTTGGCCAGGGGGCACTATGGCTACACCTTC.

J is TRBJ2-2 and V is TRBV6-5; no reliable D call. The CDR3 has 13 residues. Germline V CDR1 and CDR2: MNHEY, SVGAGI. Deletions cut 0 bases from V and 4 bases from J, with 3 bases between. The CDR3 here is CASSYSSTGELFF. In nucleotides, the CDR3 is TGTGCCAGCAGTTACTCCTCCACCGGGGAGCTGTTTTTT.

The rearrangement joins TRBV5-1 to TRBJ2-2, with D uncertain. CDR3 length: 14 amino acids. CDR1 is SGHRS, CDR2 YFSETQ, per germline. V shed 7 bases and J shed 1 base, with 11 bases lying between them. CDR3 nucleotide sequence: TGCGCCAGCTCGATTGGGCAGAACACCGGGGAGCTGTTTTTT. It translates to CASSIGQNTGELFF.

The chain is built from TRBV20-1 and TRBJ2-7; D is unresolved. The V end was cut by 6 bases, the J end by 7 bases, with 10 bases between. Germline V gene data show CDR1 as DFQATT and CDR2 as SNEGSKA (reference sequence). The CDR3 has 10 amino acids. The CDR3 region has the DNA TGCAGTGCCCTGGGCAGGGAGCAGTACTTC. Amino acids: CSALGREQYF.

The chain carries TRBV5-4 and TRBJ1-1; D perhaps matches TRBD1 (5 bases). The V and J ends lost 2 bases and 5 bases respectively, with 13 bases between them. Germline CDR1 and CDR2: SGHNT and YYREEE (reference sequence). The CDR3 covers 14 residues. The CDR3 DNA reads as TGTGCCAGCAGCTTTCAGGGAATGAGGACTGAAGCTTTCTTT. Residues: CASSFQGMRTEAFF. The whole variable domain, filled in from reference TRBV5-4 and TRBJ1-1, reads ETGVTQSPTHLIKTRGQQVTLRCSSQSGHNTVSWYQQALGQGPQFIFQYYREEENGRGNFPPRFSGLQFPNYSSELNVNALELDDSALYLCASSFQGMRTEAFFGQGTRLTVV.

The J gene is TRBJ1-2, the V gene TRBV4-1, with a weak D call TRBD1 (6 bases). The CDR3 has 14 amino acids. Germline-derived CDR1 and CDR2 are MGHRA and YSYEKL. Deletions cut 1 base from V and 4 bases from J, with 10 bases between. The CDR3 sequence: CASSQADSFYGYTF. CDR3 DNA sequence: TGCGCCAGCAGCCAAGCGGACAGTTTCTATGGCTACACCTTC.

The chain is built from TRBV10-3 and TRBJ1-2, with a possible D match to TRBD1 (6 bases). CDR3 length: 16 residues. The V and J ends lost 7 bases and 4 bases respectively, with 22 bases between them. Germline V gene data show CDR1 as ENHRY and CDR2 as SYGVKD. The CDR3 loop is CAITSRDIRHFYGYTF. The DNA of the CDR3 is TGTGCCATCACCTCAAGGGACATCCGACACTTCTATGGCTACACCTTC.

The V call is TRBV5-6, the J call TRBJ1-2; 9 bases agree with TRBD1. Unmatched junction bases numbered 7, after V lost 6 bases and J lost 4 bases. CDR1 SGHDT and CDR2 YYEEEE come from the germline V gene. This CDR3 is built from 14 residues. CDR3 sequence (DNA): TGTGCCAGCACCCACGGGGACAGGGCCTATGGCTACACCTTC. This sequence encodes CASTHGDRAYGYTF.

This clone was counted a few times. V and J are TRBV5-5 and TRBJ1-2, with TRBD1 as a possible D gene (5 bases). Trimming took 4 bases from V and 5 from J, leaving 12 bases between them. The CDR3 consists of 13 residues. Germline V gene lookup returns CDR1 SGHKS and CDR2 YYEKEE (reference sequence). This CDR3 reads CASSKGQGYGYTF. DNA of the CDR3: TGTGCCAGCAGCAAGGGGCAGGGTTATGGCTACACCTTC.

The chain uses TRBV6-8 and TRBJ2-5; 14 positions agree with TRBD2. The CDR3 has 15 residues. Germline CDR1 is MNHGY and CDR2 is SAAAGT. V lost 6 bases and J lost 5; bases outside the gene matches: 5. CDR3 in amino acids: CASSGTSGGGETQYF. The CDR3 DNA is TGTGCCAGCAGCGGGACTAGCGGGGGTGGCGAGACCCAGTACTTC.